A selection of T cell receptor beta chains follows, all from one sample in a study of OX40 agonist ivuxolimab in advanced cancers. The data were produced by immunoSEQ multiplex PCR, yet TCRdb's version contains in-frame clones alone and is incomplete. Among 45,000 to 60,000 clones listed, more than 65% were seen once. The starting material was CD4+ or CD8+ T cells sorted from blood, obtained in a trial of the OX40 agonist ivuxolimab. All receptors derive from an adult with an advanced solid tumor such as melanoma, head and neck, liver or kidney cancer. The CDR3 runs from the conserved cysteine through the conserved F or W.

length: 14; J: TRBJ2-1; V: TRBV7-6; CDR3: CASSFDRDGNEQFF
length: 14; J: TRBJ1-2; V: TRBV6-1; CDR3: CASSEAPLAYGYTF
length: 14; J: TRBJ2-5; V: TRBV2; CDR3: CASSEGTGGETQYF
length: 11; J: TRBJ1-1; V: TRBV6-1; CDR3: CASSEVGGAFF
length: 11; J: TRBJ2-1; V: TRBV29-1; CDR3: CSVGNGREQFF
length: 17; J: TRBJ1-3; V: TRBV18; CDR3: CASSPSQGAISGNTIYF
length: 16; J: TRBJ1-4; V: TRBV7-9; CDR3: CASSLTFRGSNEKLFF
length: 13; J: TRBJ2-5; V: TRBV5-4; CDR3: CASKFPGSETQYF
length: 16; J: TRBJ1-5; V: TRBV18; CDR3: CASSPSLGGEYQPQHF
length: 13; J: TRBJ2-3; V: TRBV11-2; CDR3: CASSRDYSDTQYF
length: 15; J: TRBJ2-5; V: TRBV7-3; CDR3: CASSLGGGSSETQYF
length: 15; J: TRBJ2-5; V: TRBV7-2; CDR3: CASSLGPQDQETQYF
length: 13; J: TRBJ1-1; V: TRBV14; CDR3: CASSPRQIGEAFF
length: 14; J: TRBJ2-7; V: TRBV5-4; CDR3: CASSATGGANLGTF
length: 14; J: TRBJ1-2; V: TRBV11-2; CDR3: CASSLVRGQYGYTF
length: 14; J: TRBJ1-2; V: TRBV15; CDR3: CATSRQGATGGYTF
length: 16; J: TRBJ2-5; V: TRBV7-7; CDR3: CASSPGLAGRQETQYF
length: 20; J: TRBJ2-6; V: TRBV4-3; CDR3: CASSHFPGGQGAAGANVLTF
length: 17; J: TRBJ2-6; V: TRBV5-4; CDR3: CASSGGRGSSGANVLTF
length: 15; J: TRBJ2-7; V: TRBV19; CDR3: CASSIGTGALYEQYF
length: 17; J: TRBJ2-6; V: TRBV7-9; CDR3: CASSQGGVYSGANVLTF
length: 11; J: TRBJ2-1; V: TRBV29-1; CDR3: CSVGGYNEQFF
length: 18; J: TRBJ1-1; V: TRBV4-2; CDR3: CASSQDPPGMGGRTEAFF
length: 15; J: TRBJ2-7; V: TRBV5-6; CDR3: CASSSPSGRTYEQYF
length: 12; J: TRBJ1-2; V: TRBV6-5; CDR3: CASTWERRGYTF
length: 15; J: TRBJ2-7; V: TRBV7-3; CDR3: CASSPGGPLGYEQYF
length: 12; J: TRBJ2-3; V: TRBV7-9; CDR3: CASSIPQDTQYF
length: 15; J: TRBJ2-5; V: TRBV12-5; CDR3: CASATGQGREETQYF
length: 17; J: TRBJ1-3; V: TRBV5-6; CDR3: CASSLGGWAPSGNTIYF
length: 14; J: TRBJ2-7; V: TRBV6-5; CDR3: CASSRRTGAYEQYF
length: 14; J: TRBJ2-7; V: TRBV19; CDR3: CASSISSRFSEQYF
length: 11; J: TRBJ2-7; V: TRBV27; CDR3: CASGLGGEQYF
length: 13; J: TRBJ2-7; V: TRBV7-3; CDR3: CASSLLRVDEQYF
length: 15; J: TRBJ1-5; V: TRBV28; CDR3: CASRSGTGDDQPQHF
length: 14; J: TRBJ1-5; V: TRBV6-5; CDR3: CASAAGMGNQPQHF
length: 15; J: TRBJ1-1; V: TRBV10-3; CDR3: CAISESGQGRAEAFF
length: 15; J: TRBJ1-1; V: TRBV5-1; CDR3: CASSPRQGKNTEAFF
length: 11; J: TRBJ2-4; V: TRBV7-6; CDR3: CASSPGELQYF
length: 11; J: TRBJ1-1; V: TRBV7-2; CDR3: CASSPSIEAFF
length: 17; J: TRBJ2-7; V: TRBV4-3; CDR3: CASSPLLRLASTYEQYF
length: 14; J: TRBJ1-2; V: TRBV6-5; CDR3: CASTPGTGKYGYTF
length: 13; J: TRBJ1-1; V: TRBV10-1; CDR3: CASSRTEGSEAFF
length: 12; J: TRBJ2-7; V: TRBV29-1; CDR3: CSVGSGFHEQYF
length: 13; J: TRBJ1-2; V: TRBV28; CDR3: CASSPMMGRGYTF
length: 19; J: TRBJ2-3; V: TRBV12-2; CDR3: CASRRSPLPGVVSTDTQYF
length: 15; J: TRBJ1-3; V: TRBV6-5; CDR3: CASSYRGDHGNTIYF
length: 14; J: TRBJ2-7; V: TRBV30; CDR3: CAWRGQARTSEQYF
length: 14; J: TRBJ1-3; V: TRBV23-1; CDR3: CASSQRSSGNTIYF
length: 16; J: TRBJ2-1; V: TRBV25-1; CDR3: CASSPGGRISYNEQFF
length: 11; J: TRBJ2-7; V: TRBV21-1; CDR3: CASREGGEQYF
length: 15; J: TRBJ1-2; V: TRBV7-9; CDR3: CASSLRDRGTYGYTF
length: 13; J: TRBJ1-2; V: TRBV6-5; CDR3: CASRRDSLYGYTF
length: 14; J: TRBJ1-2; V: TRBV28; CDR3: CASSTPWGPYGYTF
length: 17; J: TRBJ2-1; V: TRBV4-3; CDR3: CASSRTRGGAMYNEQFF
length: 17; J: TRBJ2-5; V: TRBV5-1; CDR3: CASSLAMFGQVPETQYF
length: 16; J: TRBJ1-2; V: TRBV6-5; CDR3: CASSYSGQNVNYGYTF
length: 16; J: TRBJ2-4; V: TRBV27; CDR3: CASSLKTGMAKNIQYF
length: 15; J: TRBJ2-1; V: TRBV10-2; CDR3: CASSGLAGSRNEQFF
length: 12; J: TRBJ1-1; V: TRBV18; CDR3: CASSPPAGWAFF
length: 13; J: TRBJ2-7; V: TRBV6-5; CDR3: CASRRTTSYEQYF